This T cell receptor (beta chain) derives from a study of control samples from healthy donors and cancer patients. Sequencing was performed with immunoSEQ multiplex PCR; in TCRdb, only in-frame clones are kept and a portion is missing. The data hold 120,000 to 150,000 clones, with around 94% observed a single time. This CDR3 is 13 amino acids long. V was cut by 1 base and J by 3 bases, with 3 bases left in between. Germline CDR1 is LGHNA and CDR2 is YNFKEQ. The TCR sequence derives from a man between 35 and 55 years old in good health. Sequencing was carried out using blood. The chain recombines TRBV4-2 with TRBJ1-4; D remains ambiguous. The CDR3 coding sequence is TGTGCCAGCAGCCAAGCGTCTAATGAAAAACTGTTTTTT. Translated: CASSQASNEKLFF.